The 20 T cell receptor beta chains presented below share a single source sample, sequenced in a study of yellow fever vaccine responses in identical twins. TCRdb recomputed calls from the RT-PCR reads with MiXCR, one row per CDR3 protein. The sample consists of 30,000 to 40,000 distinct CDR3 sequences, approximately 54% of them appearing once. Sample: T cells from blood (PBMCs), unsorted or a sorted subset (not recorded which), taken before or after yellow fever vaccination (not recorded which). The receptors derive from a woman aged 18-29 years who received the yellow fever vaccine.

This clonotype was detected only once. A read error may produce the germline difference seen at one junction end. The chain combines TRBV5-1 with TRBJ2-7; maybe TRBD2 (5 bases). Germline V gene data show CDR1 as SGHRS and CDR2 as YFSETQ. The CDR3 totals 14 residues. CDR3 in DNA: TGCGCCAGCAGTTTGGGGTCGGGAACCTACAAGCAGTACTTC. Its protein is CASSLGSGTYKQYF.

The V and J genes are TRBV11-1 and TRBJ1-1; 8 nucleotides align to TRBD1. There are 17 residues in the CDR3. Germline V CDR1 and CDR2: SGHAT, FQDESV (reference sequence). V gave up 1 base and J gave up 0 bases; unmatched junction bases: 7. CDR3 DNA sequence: TGTGCCAGCAGCTTAGGATGGGCAGGGGGCTTGAACACTGAAGCTTTCTTT. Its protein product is CASSLGWAGGLNTEAFF.

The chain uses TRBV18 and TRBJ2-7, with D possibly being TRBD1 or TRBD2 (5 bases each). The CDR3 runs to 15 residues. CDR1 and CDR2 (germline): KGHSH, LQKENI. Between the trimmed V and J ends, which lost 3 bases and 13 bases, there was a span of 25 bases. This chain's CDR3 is CASSPRDPRGYEPYF. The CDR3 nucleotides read TGTGCCAGCTCACCCCGGGACCCCCGAGGCTACGAGCCTTACTTC.

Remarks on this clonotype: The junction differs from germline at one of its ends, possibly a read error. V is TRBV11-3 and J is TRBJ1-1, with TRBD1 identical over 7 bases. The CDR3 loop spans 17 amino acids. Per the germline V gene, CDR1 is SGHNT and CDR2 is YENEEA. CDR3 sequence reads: CAGSLRRTGIGNTEAFF. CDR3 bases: TGTGCCGGCAGCTTAAGACGGACAGGAATTGGGAACACTGAAGCTTTCTTT.

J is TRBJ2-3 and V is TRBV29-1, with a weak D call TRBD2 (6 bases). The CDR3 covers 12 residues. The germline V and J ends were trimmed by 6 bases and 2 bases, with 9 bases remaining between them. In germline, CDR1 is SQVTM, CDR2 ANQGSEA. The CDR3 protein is CSVGLSTDTQYF. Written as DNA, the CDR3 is TGCAGCGTGGGACTTTCCACAGATACGCAGTATTTT.

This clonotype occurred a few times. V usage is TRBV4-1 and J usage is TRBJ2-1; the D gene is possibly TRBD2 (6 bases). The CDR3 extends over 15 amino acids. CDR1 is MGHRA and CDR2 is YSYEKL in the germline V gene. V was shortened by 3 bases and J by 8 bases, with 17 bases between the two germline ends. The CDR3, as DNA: TGCGCCAGCAGCCAGGGACTTTTCAGTTCGGATGAGCAGTTCTTC. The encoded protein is CASSQGLFSSDEQFF.

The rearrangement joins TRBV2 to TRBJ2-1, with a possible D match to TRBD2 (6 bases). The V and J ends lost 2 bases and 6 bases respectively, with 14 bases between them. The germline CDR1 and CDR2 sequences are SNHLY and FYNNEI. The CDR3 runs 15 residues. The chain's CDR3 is CASSERRDLANEQFF. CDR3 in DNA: TGTGCCAGCAGTGAAAGGCGGGACCTAGCCAATGAGCAGTTCTTC. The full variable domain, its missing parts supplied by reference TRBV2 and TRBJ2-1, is EPEVTQTPSHQVTQMGQEVILRCVPISNHLYFYWYRQILGQKVEFLVSFYNNEISEKSEIFDDQFSVERPDGSNFTLKIRSTKLEDSAMYFCASSERRDLANEQFFGPGTRLTVL.

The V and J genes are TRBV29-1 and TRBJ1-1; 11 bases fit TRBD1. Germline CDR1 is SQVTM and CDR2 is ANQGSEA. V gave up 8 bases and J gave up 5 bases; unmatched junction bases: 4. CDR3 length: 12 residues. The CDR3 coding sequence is TGCAGCTCGGGACAGGGGGGAACTGAAGCTTTCTTT. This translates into CSSGQGGTEAFF.

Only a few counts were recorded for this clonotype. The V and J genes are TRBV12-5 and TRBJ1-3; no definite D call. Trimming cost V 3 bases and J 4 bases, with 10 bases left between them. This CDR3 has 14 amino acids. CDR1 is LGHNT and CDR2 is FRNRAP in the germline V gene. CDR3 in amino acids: CASGFLGMGNTIYF. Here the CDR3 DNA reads TGTGCTAGTGGTTTTTTAGGTATGGGAAACACCATATATTTT.

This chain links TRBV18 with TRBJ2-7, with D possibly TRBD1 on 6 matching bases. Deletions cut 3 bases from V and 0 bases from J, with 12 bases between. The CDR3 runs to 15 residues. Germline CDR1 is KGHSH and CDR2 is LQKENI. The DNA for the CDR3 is TGTGCCAGCTCACCCGGGACACCAAACTCCTACGAGCAGTACGTC. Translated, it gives CASSPGTPNSYEQYV.

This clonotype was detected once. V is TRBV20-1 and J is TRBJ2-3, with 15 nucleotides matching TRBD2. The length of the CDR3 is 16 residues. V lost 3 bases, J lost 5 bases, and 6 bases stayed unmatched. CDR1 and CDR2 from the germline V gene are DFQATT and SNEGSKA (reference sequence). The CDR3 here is CSARGLAGGQVDTQYF. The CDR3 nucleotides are TGCAGTGCTAGGGGACTAGCGGGAGGCCAGGTAGATACGCAGTATTTT.

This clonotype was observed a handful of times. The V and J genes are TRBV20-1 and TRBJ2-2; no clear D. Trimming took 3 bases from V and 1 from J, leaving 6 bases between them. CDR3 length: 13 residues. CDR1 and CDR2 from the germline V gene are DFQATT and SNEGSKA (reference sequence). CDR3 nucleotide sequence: TGCAGTGCTAGGTTAGGGAACACCGGGGAGCTGTTTTTT. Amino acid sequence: CSARLGNTGELFF.

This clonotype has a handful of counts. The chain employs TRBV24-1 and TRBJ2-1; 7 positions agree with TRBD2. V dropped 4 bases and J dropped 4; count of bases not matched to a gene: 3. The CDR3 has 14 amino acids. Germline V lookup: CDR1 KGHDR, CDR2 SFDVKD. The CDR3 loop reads CATSESGTYNEQFF. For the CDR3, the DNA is TGTGCCACCAGTGAGAGCGGGACTTACAATGAGCAGTTCTTC.

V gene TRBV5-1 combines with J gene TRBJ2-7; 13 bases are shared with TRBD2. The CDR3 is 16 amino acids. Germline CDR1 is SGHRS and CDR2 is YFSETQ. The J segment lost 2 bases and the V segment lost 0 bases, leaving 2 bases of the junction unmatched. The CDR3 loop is CASSLGGTSGTYEQYF. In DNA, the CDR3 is TGCGCCAGCAGCTTGGGAGGGACTAGCGGGACCTACGAGCAGTACTTC.

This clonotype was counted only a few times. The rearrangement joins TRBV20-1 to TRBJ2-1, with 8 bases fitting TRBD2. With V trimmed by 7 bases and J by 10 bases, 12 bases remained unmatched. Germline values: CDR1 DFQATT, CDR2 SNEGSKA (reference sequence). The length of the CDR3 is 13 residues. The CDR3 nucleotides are TGCAGTGTGGGGGGACTAGTGGGAGGGGAGCAGTTCTTC. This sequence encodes CSVGGLVGGEQFF.

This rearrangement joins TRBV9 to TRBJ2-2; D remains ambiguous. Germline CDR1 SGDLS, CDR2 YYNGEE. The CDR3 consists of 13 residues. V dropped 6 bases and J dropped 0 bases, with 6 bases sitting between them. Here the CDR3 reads CASKPPNTGELFF. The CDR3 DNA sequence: TGTGCCAGCAAACCCCCGAACACCGGGGAGCTGTTTTTT.

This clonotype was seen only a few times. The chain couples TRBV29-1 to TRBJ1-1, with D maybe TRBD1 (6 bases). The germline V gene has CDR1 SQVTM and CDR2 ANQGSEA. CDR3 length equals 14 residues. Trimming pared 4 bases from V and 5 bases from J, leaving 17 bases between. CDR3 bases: TGCAGCGTTGCAGGGGCTTCGCGGGAGACTGAAGCTTTCTTT. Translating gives CSVAGASRETEAFF.

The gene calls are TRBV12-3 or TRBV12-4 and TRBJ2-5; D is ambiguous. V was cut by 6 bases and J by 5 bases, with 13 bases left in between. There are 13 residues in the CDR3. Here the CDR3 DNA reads TGTGCCAGCAGATTGCACGCCGCGGAGACCCAGTACTTC. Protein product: CASRLHAAETQYF.

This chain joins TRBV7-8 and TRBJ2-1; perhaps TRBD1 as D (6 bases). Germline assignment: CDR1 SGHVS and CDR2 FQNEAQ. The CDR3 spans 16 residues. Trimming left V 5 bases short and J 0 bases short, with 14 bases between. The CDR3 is CASSPAGTSSYNEQFF. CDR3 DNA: TGTGCCAGCAGCCCGGCCGGGACAAGCTCCTACAATGAGCAGTTCTTC.

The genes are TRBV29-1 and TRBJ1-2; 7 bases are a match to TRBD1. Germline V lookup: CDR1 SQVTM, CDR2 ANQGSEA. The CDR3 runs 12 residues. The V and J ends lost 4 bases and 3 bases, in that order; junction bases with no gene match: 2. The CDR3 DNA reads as TGCAGCGTTGCCGACAGGGACTATGGCTACACCTTC. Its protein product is CSVADRDYGYTF.